The entry that follows covers one TCR beta chain sequence. The data originate from a study of shared clonotypes between healthy human individuals. The CDR3 is 12 amino acids. V dropped 3 bases and J dropped 13 bases, with 15 bases sitting between them. The germline CDR1 and CDR2 sequences are SNHLY and FYNNEI. The sorted-subset replicate PCRs were given approximately 190 ng DNA, which is tens of thousands of T cell genomes. Data came from immunoSEQ multiplex PCR; TCRdb stores just in-frame clones and leaves some out. The sample holds 2 million to 2.5 million clones, 85% to 95% seen once. This receptor was taken from a man aged 18 to 35 in good health. Some clones in this sample may be carry-over from other donors' samples. The chain joins TRBV2 to TRBJ2-5; D is unclear. The sample comprised naive CD4+ T cells from PBMCs. The subset was: CD45RA+ positively selected. The CDR3, as DNA: TGTGCCAGCAGTGAGGGCCTTTACCAGCCGTACTTC. This codes for CASSEGLYQPYF.